This T cell receptor (beta chain) was recovered during a study of shared clonotypes between healthy human individuals. In the authors' methods: Filtering differed since immunoSEQ provided only junctions, with no quality scores. The data were produced by immunoSEQ multiplex PCR, yet TCRdb's version contains in-frame clones alone and is incomplete. V and J calls and clone size follow that table, whereas D and trimming were derived from the DNA. Here the sample spans hundreds of thousands of clones, over 70% being singletons. J lost 0 bases, V lost 4 bases, and 3 bases had no gene match. CDR1 SGHDT and CDR2 YYEEEE come from the germline V gene. There are 14 residues in the CDR3.

What was sequenced was memory CD4+ T cells sorted from blood. Described subset: CD45RA-negative fraction. This TCR was recovered from a man aged 25-45 years in good health. The J gene is TRBJ2-7, the V gene TRBV5-6, with 8 bases identical to TRBD1. The CDR3 sequence: CASSRTGSSYEQYF. In DNA form, the CDR3 reads TGTGCCAGCAGCCGGACAGGGAGCTCCTACGAGCAGTACTTC.